The 22 T cell receptor beta chains below were found in one sample sequenced in a study of blood T cell repertoires in COVID-19. Repertoires were generated with immunoSEQ multiplex PCR, while TCRdb's copy carries only in-frame clones and drops some. Altogether a few hundred thousand clones are present, about 83% being singletons, with the ten largest covering roughly 2.9%. Sample: peripheral blood. Every receptor here comes from a man over 45 with active or convalescent COVID-19.

As concerns this clone: The junction and the germline gene differ at one end; a read error may be behind it. V and J are TRBV7-7 and TRBJ2-1, with 8 bases lining up with TRBD2. The CDR3 is made up of 15 amino acids. CDR1 and CDR2 from the germline V gene are SSHAT and FNYEAQ (reference sequence). The CDR3 DNA follows: TGTGCTAGCAGCTTAAGCGGGGGCTCCTACAATGAGCAGTTCTTC. This encodes CASSLSGGSYNEQFF.

The CDR3, as DNA: TGTGCCAGCAGTCTTCTGCGCGAGCAGTACTTC. Protein product: CASSLLREQYF. The chain carries TRBV28 and TRBJ2-7; D remains unclear. This CDR3 region has 11 residues. The V and J ends lost 5 bases and 6 bases respectively, with 8 bases between them. Germline values: CDR1 MDHEN, CDR2 SYDVKM.

This clone was counted a few times. This chain links TRBV19 with TRBJ1-2; possibly TRBD1 for D (6 bases). The V and J ends lost 10 bases and 8 bases respectively, with 20 bases between them. The germline gives CDR1 LNHDA, CDR2 SQIVND (reference sequence). CDR3 length equals 13 residues. In nucleotides, the CDR3 is TGTGCCACTCACGGGGGGGCTTGGGACGGCTACACCTTC. Translated: CATHGGAWDGYTF.

The chain carries TRBV6-5 and TRBJ1-6, with D maybe TRBD1 (6 bases). Germline CDR1 and CDR2: MNHEY and SVGAGI. The V end lost 6 bases, the J end lost 1 base, and 10 bases lay between the germline ends. This CDR3 comprises 15 residues. In DNA form, the CDR3 reads TGTGCCAGCAGGTTGGGGACATCCTATAATTCACCCCTCCACTTT. This sequence encodes CASRLGTSYNSPLHF.

This chain connects TRBV5-1 to TRBJ1-4, with 8 bases matching TRBD1. Germline CDR1 and CDR2: SGHRS and YFSETQ. The V segment lost 5 bases and the J segment 3 bases; nucleotides outside the gene matches: 6. This CDR3 region has 15 residues. CDR3 sequence: CASSDRGIANEKLFF. The CDR3 DNA sequence: TGCGCCAGCAGTGACAGGGGAATCGCTAATGAAAAACTGTTTTTT.

The chain combines TRBV2 with TRBJ1-1, with D possibly matching TRBD1 (5 bases). V lost 7 bases and J 1 base, leaving 13 bases between the germline ends. Germline V gives CDR1 SNHLY, CDR2 FYNNEI. This CDR3 spans 14 amino acids. CDR3 DNA: TGTGCCAGCAAAAAAGGGACTGAGAACACTGAAGCTTTCTTT. Encoded protein: CASKKGTENTEAFF.

The chain is built from TRBV19 and TRBJ2-7; 7 bases agree with TRBD1. This CDR3 comprises 16 residues. Germline V CDR1 and CDR2: LNHDA, SQIVND (reference sequence). The V segment lost 2 bases and the J segment 6 bases; nucleotides outside the gene matches: 13. In DNA, the CDR3 is TGTGCCAGTAGTATAAACCCCGGGACAGCACCCTCCGAGCAGTACTTC. Translating gives CASSINPGTAPSEQYF. The variable domain in full, completed from reference TRBV19 and TRBJ2-7, reads DGGITQSPKYLFRKEGQNVTLSCEQNLNHDAMYWYRQDPGQGLRLIYYSQIVNDFQKGDIAEGYSVSREKKESFPLTVTSAQKNPTAFYLCASSINPGTAPSEQYFGPGTRLTVT.

The CDR3 sequence is CASSLIAGAIMNTEAFF. The CDR3 DNA reads as TGCGCCAGCAGCCTTATAGCGGGGGCCATAATGAACACTGAAGCTTTCTTT. V gene TRBV4-1 combines with J gene TRBJ1-1, with a tentative D call TRBD1 (6 bases). Germline CDR1 and CDR2: MGHRA and YSYEKL. Trimming removed 4 bases at V and 0 bases at J, with 18 bases between. CDR3 length equals 17 residues.

The rearrangement uses TRBV11-2 and TRBJ2-7, with 11 nucleotides matching TRBD2. CDR1 is SGHAT, CDR2 FQNNGV, per germline. This CDR3 has 18 residues. After removal of 1 base from V and 0 bases from J, the junction contained 8 bases not matched to a gene. The CDR3: CASSLGLAGGPSSYEQYF. CDR3 coding DNA: TGTGCCAGCAGCTTAGGGCTAGCGGGGGGCCCAAGCTCCTACGAGCAGTACTTC.

This clone was recorded only once. V is TRBV10-3 and J is TRBJ1-2, with D unresolved. The CDR3 covers 14 residues. Trimming stripped 2 bases from V and 3 bases from J, with 10 bases between. CDR1 ENHRY and CDR2 SYGVKD come from the germline V gene. Here the CDR3 DNA reads TGTGCCATCAGTGAGGGCAGTCGGGACTATGGCTACACCTTC. Translating it yields CAISEGSRDYGYTF.

J is TRBJ1-5 and V is TRBV6-5; D not resolved. Germline loops: CDR1 MNHEY, CDR2 SVGAGI. CDR3 size: 15 residues. Trimming shortened V by 5 bases and J by 11 bases, and 22 bases separated the two germline ends. This chain's CDR3 is CASSPPGAALMAQHF. In nucleotides, the CDR3 is TGTGCCAGCAGTCCACCGGGAGCCGCCTTGATGGCCCAGCATTTT.

The gene calls are TRBV5-1 and TRBJ2-3; D call uncertain. Germline loops: CDR1 SGHRS, CDR2 YFSETQ. V was trimmed by 0 bases and J by 0 bases, leaving 11 bases between them. The CDR3 sequence is 16 residues long. CDR3 in amino acids: CASSLERSHSTDTQYF. Here the CDR3 DNA reads TGCGCCAGCAGCTTGGAGAGGTCTCATAGCACAGATACGCAGTATTTT.

The chain employs TRBV6-2 or TRBV6-3 and TRBJ1-1; TRBD1 matches at 10 bases. V was clipped by 2 bases and J by 9 bases; unmatched bases: 18. The germline V gene encodes CDR1 MNHEY and CDR2 SVGEGT. The CDR3 runs to 18 residues. CDR3 protein: CASSYGTGVPDSQDKAFF. CDR3 bases: TGTGCCAGCAGTTACGGGACAGGGGTACCTGACTCCCAGGATAAAGCTTTCTTT.

This chain links TRBV3-1 (or the pseudogene TRBV3-2) with TRBJ1-1; D is undetermined. V lost 1 base, J lost 4 bases, and 10 bases lay in between. This CDR3 is built from 14 residues. CDR1 and CDR2 from the germline V gene are LGHDT and YNNKEL (reference sequence). The CDR3 loop is CASSQGVGGTEAFF. CDR3 DNA sequence: TGTGCCAGCAGCCAAGGGGTTGGAGGCACTGAAGCTTTCTTT.

The chain uses TRBV27 and TRBJ2-2; tentative D call: TRBD1 (5 bases). V lost 3 bases, J lost 1 base, and 12 bases lay in between. The CDR3 totals 16 residues. The germline V gene has CDR1 MNHEY and CDR2 SMNVEV (reference sequence). In nucleotides, the CDR3 is TGTGCCAGCAGTTTCCTGGGAACAGGGAACACCGGGGAGCTGTTTTTT. Protein product: CASSFLGTGNTGELFF.

This clone was seen a single time. The V and J genes are TRBV23-1 and TRBJ2-1; TRBD2 matches at 9 bases. TRBV23-1 counts as an open reading frame of uncertain function. J gave up 8 bases and V 1 base, and 3 bases lay outside the gene matches. The CDR3 length is 14 residues. CDR3: CASSQWERGDEQFF. CDR3 nucleotides: TGCGCCAGCAGTCAATGGGAGCGGGGGGATGAGCAGTTCTTC.

The rearrangement links TRBV27 to TRBJ1-4; possible D gene TRBD1, 5 bases. The CDR3 runs to 17 residues. Looked up from germline, CDR1 is MNHEY and CDR2 is SMNVEV (reference sequence). Trimming pared 0 bases from V and 7 bases from J, leaving 18 bases between. The CDR3 sequence: CASSLSSGTGVGEKLFF. CDR3 DNA: TGTGCCAGCAGTTTATCGTCCGGGACTGGTGTAGGTGAAAAACTGTTTTTT.

The V gene is TRBV4-3, the J gene TRBJ2-7, with 8 bases aligning to TRBD2. CDR1 and CDR2 (germline): LGHNA, YSLEER. CDR3 length: 16 amino acids. V lost 1 base to trimming and J lost 2 bases; unmatched junction nucleotides: 7. CDR3 nucleotide sequence: TGCGCCAGCAGCCAAGCTTCTAGCGGGTCTACCTACGAGCAGTACTTC. Translation gives CASSQASSGSTYEQYF.

CDR3 bases: TGTGCCAGCAAGGGGACTAGCGGGAGCTTCGGGGAGCTGTTTTTT. Its protein is CASKGTSGSFGELFF. This chain joins TRBV6-5 and TRBJ2-2; the match to TRBD2 covers 14 bases. The CDR3 length is 15 residues. V lost 7 bases, J lost 7 bases, and 5 bases stayed unmatched. Looked up from germline, CDR1 is MNHEY and CDR2 is SVGAGI.

This chain joins TRBV6-4 and TRBJ2-3, with D perhaps matching TRBD2 (5 bases). This CDR3 has 15 amino acids. V was pared by 2 bases and J by 1 base, with 10 bases between. Germline CDR1 reads MRHNA; CDR2 reads SNTAGT. The chain's CDR3 is CASSDHAGGTDTQYF. The CDR3 DNA reads as TGTGCCAGCAGTGACCACGCGGGCGGCACAGATACGCAGTATTTT.

The CDR3 coding sequence is TGCGCCAGCAGCGAGGGACCGGGAGGTGAGCAGTTCTTC. Translated: CASSEGPGGEQFF. V and J are TRBV5-1 and TRBJ2-1, with 7 bases that match TRBD2. Germline V gene sequence: CDR1 SGHRS, CDR2 YFSETQ. The CDR3 has 13 amino acids. Losses at the gene ends were 4 bases for V and 9 bases for J; bases not matched to a gene: 7.

The V and J genes are TRBV7-6 and TRBJ2-3; 10 positions agree with TRBD2. With 5 bases clipped from V and 10 bases from J, the junction kept 12 bases outside the gene matches. The CDR3 extends over 15 amino acids. The germline V gene has CDR1 SGHVS and CDR2 FNYEAQ. CDR3 nucleotide sequence: TGTGCCAGCAGCCTCGGTGGCCTAGCGGGAGAGGCGCAGTATTTT. Translating it yields CASSLGGLAGEAQYF.